The 8 T cell receptor beta chains below were found in one sample sequenced in a study of the immune and genomic landscape of osteosarcoma. Osteosarcoma specimens were post-treatment primary, local recurrence and metastasis tumors from poor-prognosis patients. TCRdb's table, derived via immunoSEQ multiplex PCR, lists solely in-frame clones and lacks some. The data contain some 5,000 clones, around four fifths of them singletons. Sequencing was carried out using osteosarcoma tumor tissue from the lung. The receptors here all came from a human donor with osteosarcoma.

This chain links TRBV18 with TRBJ2-5, with 11 bases that match TRBD2. In germline, CDR1 is KGHSH, CDR2 LQKENI. Trimming removed 4 bases from V and 1 base from J; junction bases left unmatched: 2. The CDR3 is 15 residues long. CDR3 sequence (DNA): TGTGCCAGCTCACAGGGGACTAGCGGCCAAGAGACCCAGTACTTC. Protein product: CASSQGTSGQETQYF.

This clone has only one observation. The chain carries TRBV5-4 and TRBJ2-3; D might be TRBD2 (7 bases). This CDR3 has 15 amino acids. Trimming took 2 bases from V and 4 from J, leaving 14 bases between them. Germline V gene sequence: CDR1 SGHNT, CDR2 YYREEE (reference sequence). The CDR3 spells CASSFGAGAADTQYF. The CDR3 nucleotides read TGTGCCAGCAGCTTCGGGGCGGGGGCGGCAGATACGCAGTATTTT. Full variable domain (remainder filled in from reference TRBV5-4 and TRBJ2-3): ETGVTQSPTHLIKTRGQQVTLRCSSQSGHNTVSWYQQALGQGPQFIFQYYREEENGRGNFPPRFSGLQFPNYSSELNVNALELDDSALYLCASSFGAGAADTQYFGPGTRLTVL.

In this sample, this clone turned up once. This chain links TRBV21-1 with TRBJ1-1. TRBV21-1 is marked as a pseudogene. The CDR3 contains 17 residues. The CDR3 DNA sequence: TGTGCCAGCAGCAAAGTTAAGGGAGGGACGGTGAAAACTGAAGCTTTCTTT. Encoded protein: CASSKVKGGTVKTEAFF.

The chain has TRBV20-1 and TRBJ2-1; D gene ambiguous. The CDR3 is made up of 10 amino acids. The germline V gene has CDR1 DFQATT and CDR2 SNEGSKA (reference sequence). Trimming removed 5 bases at V and 6 bases at J, with 5 bases between. The CDR3 nucleotides read TGCAGTGCTGGGCGCAATGAGCAGTTCTTC. It encodes CSAGRNEQFF.

The V gene is TRBV7-2, the J gene TRBJ2-7, with unresolved D. There are 13 residues in the CDR3. Germline V gene lookup returns CDR1 SGHTA and CDR2 FQGNSA. V lost 1 base, J lost 3 bases, and 7 bases lay in between. CDR3 sequence: CASSLGPYYEQYF. DNA of the CDR3: TGTGCCAGCAGCTTAGGACCTTACTACGAGCAGTACTTC. Complete variable domain (other parts from reference TRBV7-2 and TRBJ2-7): GAGVSQSPSNKVTEKGKDVELRCDPISGHTALYWYRQSLGQGLEFLIYFQGNSAPDKSGLPSDRFSAERTGGSVSTLTIQRTQQEDSAVYLCASSLGPYYEQYFGPGTRLTVT.

The rearrangement links TRBV15 to TRBJ2-3; D remains unclear. Germline CDR1 reads LNHNV; CDR2 reads YYDKDF (reference sequence). CDR3 length: 14 amino acids. V was shortened by 1 base and J by 5 bases, with 10 bases between the two germline ends. The chain's CDR3 is CATSRGVERDTQYF. CDR3 coding DNA: TGTGCCACCAGCAGAGGGGTAGAACGAGATACGCAGTATTTT.

V gene TRBV7-4 combines with J gene TRBJ2-7; 7 nucleotides match TRBD1. This CDR3 has 15 amino acids. Trimming took 5 bases from V and 0 from J; bases not matched to a gene: 7. Germline V lookup: CDR1 SGHVT, CDR2 SQSDAQ. The CDR3 here is CASSPRQGPSYEQYF. In nucleotides, the CDR3 is TGTGCCAGCAGCCCACGACAGGGACCCTCCTACGAGCAGTACTTC.

The CDR3 sequence: CASSVSAGGSNYGYTF. Here the CDR3 DNA reads TGTGCCAGCAGTGTATCCGCAGGGGGATCTAACTATGGCTACACCTTC. This chain uses TRBV6-1 with TRBJ1-2; TRBD1 matches 7 bases. This CDR3 has 16 amino acids. After removal of 4 bases from V and 0 bases from J, the junction contained 8 bases not matched to a gene. CDR1 is MNHNS and CDR2 is SASEGT in the germline V gene.